One and the same sample provided the 16 T cell receptor beta chains below, sequenced in a study of vaccination effects on CD4 cells after COVID-19. Sequencing was performed with immunoSEQ multiplex PCR; in TCRdb, only in-frame clones are kept and a portion is missing. The repertoire includes more than 35,000 clones, 82% of them detected once, and about 2.8% sits in the top ten. Scientists isolated CD4+ T cells after an approximately 10-day culture period ended. Their cognate antigens are unknown. Here the sequenced sample was CD4+ T cells from PBMCs cultured without peptide, taken before COVID-19 vaccination. The receptors shown here come from a human donor who received a COVID-19 vaccine.

This clone is a singleton in its sample. The chain is built from TRBV18 and TRBJ1-1; D perhaps matches TRBD1 (5 bases). The germline gives CDR1 KGHSH, CDR2 LQKENI. The CDR3 runs 16 residues. The V end was cut by 1 base, the J end by 0 bases, with 12 bases between. The CDR3 DNA reads as TGTGCCAGCTCACCACGCTGGGGGAAGTTGAACACTGAAGCTTTCTTT. This codes for CASSPRWGKLNTEAFF.

The chain carries TRBV5-6 and TRBJ2-7; perhaps TRBD2 as D (5 bases). The CDR3 totals 12 residues. V was shortened by 4 bases and J by 1 base, with 6 bases between the two germline ends. The germline V gene has CDR1 SGHDT and CDR2 YYEEEE. This chain's CDR3 is CASSRRSYEQYV. The CDR3 DNA is TGTGCCAGCAGCCGGAGGTCCTACGAGCAGTACGTC.

This rearrangement joins TRBV29-1 to TRBJ2-5, with TRBD2 matching over 10 bases. CDR1 and CDR2 (germline): SQVTM, ANQGSEA. Losses at the gene ends were 1 base for V and 7 bases for J; bases not matched to a gene: 12. The CDR3 spans 16 residues. Written as DNA, the CDR3 is TGCAGCGTTGAAGGGCTAGCGGGGGACCAGATAGGGACCCAGTACTTC. It codes for CSVEGLAGDQIGTQYF.

The DNA of the CDR3 is TGCGCCAGCAGCTTGAATCAAGATACGCAGTATTTT. Translation: CASSLNQDTQYF. This rearrangement joins TRBV5-1 to TRBJ2-3, with D hard to call. Germline lookup yields CDR1 SGHRS and CDR2 YFSETQ. The V end was cut by 1 base, the J end by 5 bases, with 5 bases between. CDR3 length: 12 amino acids.

The chain recombines TRBV28 with TRBJ2-3, with unresolved D. V lost 1 base and J lost 0, with 8 bases in between. Germline-derived CDR1 and CDR2 are MDHEN and SYDVKM. This CDR3 is built from 15 residues. The DNA for the CDR3 is TGTGCCAGCAGTTTATACATAACTAGCACAGATACGCAGTATTTT. Its protein is CASSLYITSTDTQYF.

The rearrangement links TRBV24-1 to TRBJ2-7; D is possibly TRBD2 (6 bases). CDR1 and CDR2 (germline): KGHDR, SFDVKD. The CDR3 loop spans 16 amino acids. V was shortened by 9 bases and J by 2 bases, with 22 bases between the two germline ends. CDR3 protein: CATPQGGALITYEQYV. The CDR3 region has the DNA TGTGCCACCCCTCAAGGAGGGGCCCTTATCACCTACGAGCAGTACGTC.

This chain joins TRBV27 and TRBJ1-1; 9 nucleotides align to TRBD1. The CDR3 length is 15 residues. The J segment lost 4 bases and the V segment lost 3 bases, leaving 6 bases of the junction unmatched. The V gene's germline CDR1 is MNHEY and CDR2 SMNVEV (reference sequence). CDR3 residues: CASSFTGGRGTEAFF. CDR3 in DNA: TGTGCCAGCAGTTTTACAGGGGGCCGGGGCACTGAAGCTTTCTTT.

The chain is built from TRBV24-1 and TRBJ2-1, with no clear D. Germline assignment: CDR1 KGHDR and CDR2 SFDVKD. V gave up 2 bases and J gave up 8 bases, with 18 bases separating them. The CDR3 extends over 16 amino acids. The CDR3 sequence: CATSDSRKGRKDEQFF. DNA of the CDR3: TGTGCCACCAGTGATTCCCGTAAGGGCCGTAAAGATGAGCAGTTCTTC.

The V call is TRBV7-3, the J call TRBJ2-4, with D perhaps TRBD1 (6 bases). CDR1 is SGHTA, CDR2 FQGTGA, per germline. The CDR3 sequence is 16 residues long. V gave up 1 base and J gave up 3 bases, with 13 bases separating them. As DNA, the CDR3 is TGTGCCAGCAGCTTAATAGGGGGTTTCGGCAAAAACATTCAGTACTTC. This codes for CASSLIGGFGKNIQYF.

The chain couples TRBV9 to TRBJ2-3, with D unclear. Germline CDR1 is SGDLS and CDR2 is YYNGEE. Trimming took 0 bases from V and 2 from J, leaving 13 bases between them. CDR3 length: 16 amino acids. The CDR3 nucleotides read TGTGCCAGCAGCGTAGTGGGAAGACTTCACACAGATACGCAGTATTTT. This gives the protein CASSVVGRLHTDTQYF.

The chain recombines TRBV6-5 with TRBJ1-4, with D hard to call. This CDR3 is built from 15 residues. Germline-derived CDR1 and CDR2 are MNHEY and SVGAGI. Deletions cut 7 bases from V and 0 bases from J, with 12 bases between. CDR3 bases: TGTGCCAGCAACTTATTATCAACAACTAATGAAAAACTGTTTTTT. This translates into CASNLLSTTNEKLFF.

This rearrangement joins TRBV5-1 to TRBJ2-2; D remains ambiguous. The V gene's germline CDR1 is SGHRS and CDR2 YFSETQ. Trimming left V 4 bases short and J 3 bases short, with 10 bases between. This CDR3 region has 14 residues. This CDR3 reads CASSADTDTGELFF. The CDR3 DNA sequence: TGCGCCAGCAGCGCCGATACAGACACCGGGGAGCTGTTTTTT.

The chain uses TRBV2 and TRBJ2-5; perhaps TRBD1 as D (6 bases). Germline CDR1 is SNHLY and CDR2 is FYNNEI. This CDR3 has 12 residues. V was cut by 10 bases and J by 4 bases, with 13 bases left in between. In nucleotides, the CDR3 is TGTGCCACCAGGGGCGCCGGAGAGACCCAGTACTTC. Translated, it gives CATRGAGETQYF.

The chain joins TRBV5-1 to TRBJ2-5; D gene ambiguous. The length of the CDR3 is 14 residues. Germline loops: CDR1 SGHRS, CDR2 YFSETQ. V was trimmed by 1 base and J by 2 bases, leaving 9 bases between them. The CDR3 here is CASSLYLQQETQYF. CDR3 DNA: TGCGCCAGCAGCTTGTATTTGCAACAAGAGACCCAGTACTTC.

The rearrangement joins TRBV2 to TRBJ2-7, with D perhaps matching TRBD1 (6 bases). The CDR3 totals 13 residues. Trimming left V 3 bases short and J 3 bases short, with 9 bases between. Germline values: CDR1 SNHLY, CDR2 FYNNEI. CDR3 residues: CASSDAGDYEQYV. The CDR3 nucleotides are TGTGCCAGCAGTGATGCAGGGGACTACGAGCAGTACGTC.

The CDR3 sequence: CASSPADTQYF. The CDR3, as DNA: TGTGCCAGCTCACCGGCAGATACGCAGTATTTT. The rearrangement links TRBV18 to TRBJ2-3; no clear D. V gave up 3 bases and J gave up 4 bases, with 2 bases separating them. This CDR3 is 11 amino acids long. Germline V gives CDR1 KGHSH, CDR2 LQKENI.